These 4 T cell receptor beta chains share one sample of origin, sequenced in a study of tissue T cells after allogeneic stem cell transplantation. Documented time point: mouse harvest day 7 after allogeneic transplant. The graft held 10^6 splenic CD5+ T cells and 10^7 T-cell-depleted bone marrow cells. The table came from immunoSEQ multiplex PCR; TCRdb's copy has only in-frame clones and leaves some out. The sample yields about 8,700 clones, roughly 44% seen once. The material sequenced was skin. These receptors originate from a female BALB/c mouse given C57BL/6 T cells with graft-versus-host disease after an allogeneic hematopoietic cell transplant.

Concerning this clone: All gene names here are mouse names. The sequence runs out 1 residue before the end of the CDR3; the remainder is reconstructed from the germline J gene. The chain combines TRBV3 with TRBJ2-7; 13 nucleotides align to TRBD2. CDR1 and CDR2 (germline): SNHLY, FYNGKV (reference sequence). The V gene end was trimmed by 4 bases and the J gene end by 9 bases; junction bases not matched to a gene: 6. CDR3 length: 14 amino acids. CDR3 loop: CASSSDWGGAGQYF. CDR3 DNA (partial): TGTGCCAGCAGCTCGGACTGGGGGGGCGCGGGACAGTAC.

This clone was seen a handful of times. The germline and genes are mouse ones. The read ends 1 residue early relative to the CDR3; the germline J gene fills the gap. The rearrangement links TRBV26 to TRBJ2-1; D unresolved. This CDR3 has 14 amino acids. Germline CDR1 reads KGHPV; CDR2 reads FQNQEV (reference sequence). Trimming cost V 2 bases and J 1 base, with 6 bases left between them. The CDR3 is CASSLAGNYAEQFF. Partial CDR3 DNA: TGTGCCAGCAGTCTGGCGGGAAACTATGCTGAGCAGTTC. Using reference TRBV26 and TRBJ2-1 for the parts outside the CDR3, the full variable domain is NSKVIQTPRYLVKGQGQKAKMRCIPEKGHPVVFWYQQNKNNEFKFLINFQNQEVLQQIDMTEKRFSAECPSNSPCSLEIQSSEAGDSALYLCASSLAGNYAEQFFGPGTRLTVL.

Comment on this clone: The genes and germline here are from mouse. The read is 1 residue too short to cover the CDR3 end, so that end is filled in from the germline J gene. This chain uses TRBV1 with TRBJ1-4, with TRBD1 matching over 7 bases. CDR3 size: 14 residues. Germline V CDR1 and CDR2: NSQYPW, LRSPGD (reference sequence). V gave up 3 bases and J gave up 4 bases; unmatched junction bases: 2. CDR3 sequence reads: CTCSAGDSNERLFF. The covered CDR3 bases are TGCACCTGCAGTGCTGGGGACAGCAACGAAAGATTATTT. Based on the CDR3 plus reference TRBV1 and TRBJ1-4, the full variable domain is VTLLEQNPRWRLVPRGQAVNLRCILKNSQYPWMSWYQQDLQKQLQWLFTLRSPGDKEVKSLPGADYLATRVTDTELRLQVANMSQGRTLYCTCSAGDSNERLFFGHGTKLSVL.

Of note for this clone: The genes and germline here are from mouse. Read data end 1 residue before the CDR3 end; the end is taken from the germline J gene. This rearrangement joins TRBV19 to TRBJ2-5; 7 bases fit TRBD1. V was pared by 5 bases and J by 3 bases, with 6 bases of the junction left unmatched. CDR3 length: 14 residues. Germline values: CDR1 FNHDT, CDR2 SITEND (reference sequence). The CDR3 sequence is CASSLPGQQDTQYF. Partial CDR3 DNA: TGTGCCAGCAGCCTGCCGGGACAGCAAGACACCCAGTAC.